Listed below are T cell receptor beta chains from one sample, sequenced in a study of CD8 T cells in Susac syndrome. TCRdb re-called the immunoSEQ multiplex PCR reads with MiXCR, one entry per CDR3 protein. The table has fewer than 150,000 distinct CDR3 sequences, approximately 93% seen once. Sequences were obtained from CD8+ T cells from PBMCs. The receptors were gathered from a human donor in good health. Each CDR3 is given with its conserved first and last residue. A D gene is named only where the DNA matches it firmly.

J gene: TRBJ2-6
D gene: TRBD1
V gene: TRBV7-8
CDR3 protein: CASSSPDRGTTGANVLTF

J gene: TRBJ1-5
D gene: NA
V gene: TRBV7-2
CDR3 protein: CASSLTIHGNQPQHF

J gene: TRBJ2-7
D gene: NA
V gene: TRBV20-1
CDR3 protein: CSASPVAYEQYF

J gene: TRBJ2-1
D gene: TRBD2
V gene: TRBV4-1
CDR3 protein: CASSQPLAGGNNEQFF

J gene: TRBJ2-7
D gene: TRBD2
V gene: TRBV7-8
CDR3 protein: CASSLNPLADYEQYF

J gene: TRBJ1-2
D gene: NA
V gene: TRBV2
CDR3 protein: CASFGTRADGYTF

J gene: TRBJ1-1
D gene: TRBD1
V gene: TRBV7-9
CDR3 protein: CASSLGQGETEAFF

J gene: TRBJ1-1
D gene: NA
V gene: TRBV29-1
CDR3 protein: CSVGYSTGRTEAFF

J gene: TRBJ2-1
D gene: TRBD2
V gene: TRBV27
CDR3 protein: CASSRGTSGINEQFF

J gene: TRBJ2-2
D gene: NA
V gene: TRBV30
CDR3 protein: CAWTVGGNTGELFF

J gene: TRBJ2-3
D gene: NA
V gene: TRBV27
CDR3 protein: CASSFQGTDTQYF

J gene: TRBJ2-7
D gene: NA
V gene: TRBV27
CDR3 protein: CASSLLGVSHEQYF

J gene: TRBJ2-1
D gene: NA
V gene: TRBV27
CDR3 protein: CASSLLARNNEQFF

J gene: TRBJ1-5
D gene: NA
V gene: TRBV27
CDR3 protein: CASSLIRNQPQHF